Shown below are 16 T cell receptor beta chains from a single sample sequenced in a study of graft-versus-host responses after intestinal transplantation. Clones were read by immunoSEQ multiplex PCR, and TCRdb kept only the in-frame ones, dropping some. The data hold tens of thousands of clones, with around 93% observed a single time. Their recognized antigens are unknown. The specimen was unstimulated CD4+ T cells sorted from spleen or lymph node cells, collected before transplant. The receptors stem from a human donor who was the organ donor for an intestinal transplant.

This chain connects TRBV7-8 to TRBJ2-3, with 11 bases lining up with TRBD2. The germline V gene encodes CDR1 SGHVS and CDR2 FQNEAQ. This CDR3 spans 18 amino acids. Trimming at V came to 2 bases and at J to 0 bases, leaving 7 bases not matched to a gene. CDR3 amino acids: CASSLSLAGGRSTDTQYF. The CDR3 DNA sequence: TGTGCCAGCAGCTTAAGTCTAGCGGGGGGTAGAAGCACAGATACGCAGTATTTT. The variable domain in full, with the rest retrieved from reference TRBV7-8 and TRBJ2-3, is GAGVSQSPRYKVAKRGQDVALRCDPISGHVSLFWYQQALGQGPEFLTYFQNEAQLDKSGLPSDRFFAERPEGSVSTLKIQRTQQEDSAVYLCASSLSLAGGRSTDTQYFGPGTRLTVL.

The chain has TRBV5-1 and TRBJ2-5; 10 positions match TRBD2. Unmatched junction bases numbered 10, after V lost 0 bases and J lost 5 bases. Germline V gene sequence: CDR1 SGHRS, CDR2 YFSETQ. The CDR3 runs to 17 residues. This chain's CDR3 is CASSLGPQRGGQETQYF. The CDR3 DNA follows: TGCGCCAGCAGCTTGGGGCCTCAGCGGGGGGGCCAGGAGACCCAGTACTTC.

This chain joins TRBV28 and TRBJ1-6; D perhaps matches TRBD1 (6 bases). This CDR3 is built from 16 residues. Looked up from germline, CDR1 is MDHEN and CDR2 is SYDVKM. The V gene lost 6 bases and the J gene lost 9 bases, with 21 bases spanning the gap. CDR3 protein: CASRYTQAQGLSPLHF. DNA for the CDR3: TGTGCCAGCAGGTATACGCAGGCTCAGGGGCTTTCACCCCTCCACTTT.

V is TRBV9 and J is TRBJ2-7, with D uncertain. V was shortened by 0 bases and J by 0 bases, with 16 bases between the two germline ends. Germline CDR1 is SGDLS and CDR2 is YYNGEE. CDR3 length: 17 residues. This CDR3 reads CASSVAPGRQSSYEQYF. CDR3 sequence (DNA): TGTGCCAGCAGCGTAGCGCCAGGCCGTCAGAGCTCCTACGAGCAGTACTTC.

About this clone: The junction departs from the called germline gene at one end, perhaps through a read error. The chain employs TRBV7-7 and TRBJ2-3; D possibly uses TRBD1 or TRBD2 (6 bases each). The CDR3 extends over 15 amino acids. Germline V lookup: CDR1 SSHAT, CDR2 FNYEAQ (reference sequence). The CDR3 reads CASSPRGGSTDTQYF. The CDR3 DNA reads as TGTGCTAGCAGCCCGCGAGGGGGGAGCACAGATACGCAGTATTTT.

Only a few counts were recorded for this clone. Additional DNA sequences in this sample encode the identical CDR3. This chain uses TRBV5-1 with TRBJ2-4; 16 nucleotides agree with TRBD2. V shed 4 bases and J 0 bases; nucleotides not matched to a gene: 4. The CDR3 runs 18 residues. Germline loops: CDR1 SGHRS, CDR2 YFSETQ. DNA for the CDR3: TGCGCCAGCAGCCCGGGACTAGCGGGGGGGCTAGCCAAAAACATTCAGTACTTC. Its protein product is CASSPGLAGGLAKNIQYF.

DNA of the CDR3: TGCGCCAGCAGTCACAAATGTCCTGGACAGGGGGCGGGAAACACCATATATTTT. This translates into CASSHKCPGQGAGNTIYF. The chain joins TRBV23-1 to TRBJ1-3, with 11 nucleotides matching TRBD1. TRBV23-1 is designated an ORF whose function remains uncertain. The J segment lost 4 bases and the V segment lost 3 bases, leaving 11 bases of the junction unmatched. The CDR3 runs to 18 residues.

The chain is built from TRBV6-5 and TRBJ1-2; D may be TRBD1 (6 bases). There are 13 residues in the CDR3. Germline-derived CDR1 and CDR2 are MNHEY and SVGAGI. The ends were cut back, 0 bases at V and 4 bases at J, with 6 bases in the middle. The CDR3 region is CASSYSGGYGYTF. DNA for the CDR3: TGTGCCAGCAGTTACTCAGGGGGCTATGGCTACACCTTC.

The gene calls are TRBV18 and TRBJ1-6; 9 bases agree with TRBD1. This CDR3 has 15 residues. Per the germline V gene, CDR1 is KGHSH and CDR2 is LQKENI. J lost 10 bases, V lost 2 bases, and 6 bases had no gene match. The CDR3 DNA is TGTGCCAGCTCACCAGGGGACAGGGCTTCCTCACCCCTCCACTTT. Protein product: CASSPGDRASSPLHF. Supplemented by reference TRBV18 and TRBJ1-6, the full variable domain reads NAGVMQNPRHLVRRRGQEARLRCSPMKGHSHVYWYRQLPEEGLKFMVYLQKENIIDESGMPKERFSAEFPKEGPSILRIQQVVRGDSAAYFCASSPGDRASSPLHFGNGTRLTVT.

This sequence joins TRBV5-1 and TRBJ1-1; 11 nucleotides agree with TRBD1. Germline lookup yields CDR1 SGHRS and CDR2 YFSETQ. This CDR3 is built from 14 residues. V was pared by 7 bases and J by 5 bases, with 7 bases of the junction left unmatched. This CDR3 reads CASHMDRGRTEAFF. CDR3 nucleotides: TGCGCCAGCCACATGGACAGGGGGCGAACTGAAGCTTTCTTT.

The chain recombines TRBV4-1 with TRBJ1-5; unclear D gene. The V gene lost 0 bases and the J gene lost 2 bases, with 11 bases spanning the gap. Germline lookup yields CDR1 MGHRA and CDR2 YSYEKL. The CDR3 runs 16 residues. The CDR3 DNA follows: TGCGCCAGCAGCCAAGAAGCGGACGGACGCAATCAGCCCCAGCATTTT. It translates to CASSQEADGRNQPQHF.

This rearrangement joins TRBV5-1 to TRBJ2-3; 8 nucleotides align to TRBD2. J gave up 3 bases and V 0 bases, and 3 bases lay outside the gene matches. The CDR3 totals 15 residues. The germline gives CDR1 SGHRS, CDR2 YFSETQ. The DNA of the CDR3 is TGCGCCAGCAGCTTGGCTGCTAGCGGGACAGATACGCAGTATTTT. Protein sequence: CASSLAASGTDTQYF.

The J gene is TRBJ2-2, the V gene TRBV4-1, with 7 bases identical to TRBD1. The CDR3 has 16 residues. The junction had 8 bases not matched to a gene; V was cut back by 2 bases and J by 5 bases. Germline V gives CDR1 MGHRA, CDR2 YSYEKL. The CDR3 DNA follows: TGCGCCAGCAGCCAATTGACAGGGACCGTGACCGGGGAGCTGTTTTTT. Translated, it gives CASSQLTGTVTGELFF.

V is TRBV6-6 and J is TRBJ1-3; tentatively, D is TRBD1 (5 bases). Germline assignment: CDR1 MNHNY and CDR2 SVGAGI (reference sequence). CDR3 length: 15 residues. V lost 2 bases, J lost 4 bases, and 12 bases lay in between. This chain's CDR3 is CASSYQGTAGNTIYF. For the CDR3, the DNA is TGTGCCAGCAGTTACCAAGGGACCGCCGGAAACACCATATATTTT.

The V call is TRBV5-6, the J call TRBJ1-1; tentatively, D is TRBD1 (5 bases). The germline CDR1 and CDR2 sequences are SGHDT and YYEEEE. Trimming removed 4 bases from V and 0 bases from J, with 13 bases in between. This CDR3 has 15 amino acids. The CDR3 nucleotides are TGTGCCAGCAGCGGCCCCCGGGGCATGAACACTGAAGCTTTCTTT. Translating it yields CASSGPRGMNTEAFF.

The chain employs TRBV7-3 and TRBJ1-1; D is undetermined. Germline loops: CDR1 SGHTA, CDR2 FQGTGA. The V end lost 4 bases, the J end lost 1 base, and 7 bases lay between the germline ends. CDR3 length: 13 amino acids. The CDR3, as DNA: TGTGCCAGCAGCTCGCGGGGGAACACTGAAGCTTTCTTT. It translates to CASSSRGNTEAFF.